The clone carrying this TCR beta chain was counted many times. Its antigen is as yet unknown. The entry originates in a study of T cells in Graves' hyperthyroidism and ophthalmopathy. Notes on the study in general: Ophthalmopathy was predicted by the model a median of around 5.9 months ahead of onset.

TCR beta CDR3 regions were amplified from RNA. First-round RT-PCR with HTBI primers amplified the TCR CDR3 region. TCRdb independently ran MiXCR on the multiplex PCR reads; one entry per CDR3 protein. The sample lists a few hundred thousand distinct CDR3 sequences, around 14% occurring once. Exclusions: uncontrolled infection, other autoimmune disease, pregnancy, lactation. The CDR3 length is 16 residues. Trimming cost V 4 bases and J 0 bases, with 15 bases left between them. This chain connects TRBV12-3 or TRBV12-4 to TRBJ1-1; a possible D gene is TRBD1 (6 bases). The sequence was collected from a woman in her 30s with Graves' hyperthyroidism. The sample comprised blood. The DNA for the CDR3 is TGTGCCAGCAGTTGGGGGGCCGCAGGCATGAACACTGAAGCTTTCTTT. Protein: CASSWGAAGMNTEAFF.